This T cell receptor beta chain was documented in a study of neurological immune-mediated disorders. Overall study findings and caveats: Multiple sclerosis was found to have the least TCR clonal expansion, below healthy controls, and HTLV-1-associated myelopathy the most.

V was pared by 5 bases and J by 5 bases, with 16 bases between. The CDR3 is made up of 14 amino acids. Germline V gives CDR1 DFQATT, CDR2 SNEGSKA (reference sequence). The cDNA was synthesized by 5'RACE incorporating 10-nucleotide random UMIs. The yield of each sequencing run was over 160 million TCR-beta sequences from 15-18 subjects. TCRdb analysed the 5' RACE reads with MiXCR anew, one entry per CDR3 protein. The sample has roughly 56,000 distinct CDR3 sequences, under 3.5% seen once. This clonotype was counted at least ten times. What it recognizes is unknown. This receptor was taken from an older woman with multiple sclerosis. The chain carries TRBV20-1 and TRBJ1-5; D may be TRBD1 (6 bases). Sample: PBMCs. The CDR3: CSAETGVVDQPQHF. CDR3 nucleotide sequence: TGCAGTGCTGAGACAGGAGTAGTGGATCAGCCCCAGCATTTT.